This T cell receptor beta chain was sequenced for a study of blood T cell repertoires in COVID-19. The overall study: COVID-19 samples from acute and convalescent phases originated in the United States, Italy and Spain. In each case, the material was cDNA or gDNA derived from T cells, B-cell-depleted T cells, or PBMCs.

Enrollees, about 18 to 95 years old, lived in 24 US areas. Grouping used clinical history reported by participants in a survey and questionnaire. Here immunoSEQ multiplex PCR was the method, and the copy in TCRdb shows in-frame clones only, minus some. Of over 350,000 clones listed, 70% to 90% are singletons. V lost 5 bases, J lost 0 bases, and 5 bases stayed unmatched. CDR1 and CDR2 (germline): GTSNPN, SVGIG (reference sequence). The CDR3 loop spans 14 amino acids. Sample: PBMCs or T cells enriched from blood (not recorded which). The chain couples TRBV30 to TRBJ1-1; TRBD1 matches 8 bases. The clonotype originates from a woman between 18 and 30 years old who had recovered from COVID-19. This CDR3 is CAWLTGAMNTEAFF. As DNA, the CDR3 is TGTGCCTGGTTGACAGGGGCTATGAACACTGAAGCTTTCTTT. The full variable domain, in which reference TRBV30 and TRBJ1-1 provide the parts outside the CDR3, is SQTIHQWPATLVQPVGSPLSLECTVEGTSNPNLYWYRQAAGRGLQLLFYSVGIGQISSEVPQNLSASRPQDRQFILSSKKLLLSDSGFYLCAWLTGAMNTEAFFGQGTRLTVV.